Below, one T cell receptor beta chain is given with its context. The germline gives CDR1 ENHRY, CDR2 SYGVKD. The CDR3 is made up of 14 amino acids. The V gene lost 4 bases and the J gene lost 4 bases, with 12 bases spanning the gap. The data were taken from a study of cytomegalovirus exposure and HLA in healthy donors. The PCR made use of 60 Vbeta and 13 Jbeta primers. Here immunoSEQ multiplex PCR was the method, and the copy in TCRdb shows in-frame clones only, minus some. The sample lists some 130,000 clones, 77% occurring once. The rearrangement joins TRBV10-3 to TRBJ2-3; D unresolved. Sequencing was carried out using PBMCs. This receptor was taken from a woman aged 40 to 50 in good health and CMV-seronegative. CDR3 DNA sequence: TGTGCCATCAGTGGGTCTGGGCCCGCAGATACGCAGTATTTT. This codes for CAISGSGPADTQYF.